Detailed here is one T cell receptor beta chain. In its sample, this clone was seen a few times. What antigen it recognizes has not been identified. No quality values exist for individual bases; no much larger clone is one base distant. Relative to germline, V is 5 bases shorter and J is 0 bases shorter, with 11 bases between their ends. The CDR3 measures 15 amino acids from cysteine to phenylalanine. Only the CDR3 region is kept as DNA, spanning 45 bases read in frame from base 1. CDR1 LNHDA and CDR2 SQIVND were looked up in the germline V gene (reference sequence). The sample is drawn from a study of cytomegalovirus exposure and HLA in healthy donors (dated by TCRdb to 2016 to 2017). Regarding the complete study: An earlier analysis of some 620 of the donors reported 276 Gb of sequence data and around 100 million unique TCR beta sequences obtained from 150 million to 200 million T cells. Every discovery cohort repertoire had been produced on one sequencing platform. An early release covering 550 to 650 HLA-typed donors comprised 250 to 350 gigabases of sequencing data and 85 million or so unique TCR sequences. The study combined high-throughput TCR immunosequencing, statistical association of individual TCRs with disease status, and machine learning to predict cytomegalovirus infection status. An earlier analysis of 587 of the donors applied high-throughput TCR beta sequencing to assess whether each TCR beta V gene segment acted as functional or pseudogenic. The genetic ancestry cluster associated with self-reported Caucasian donors included about four fifths of the 300 to 400 genotyped donors. HLA typing covered class I and class II loci at four-digit resolution. In addition to the first cohort of several hundred subjects, a separate validation cohort of 120 different subjects was used. Donor age, sex, ethnicity and CMV serostatus were compiled alongside the repertoire data. The study profiled the T cell repertoires of under 700 subjects by immunosequencing and related them to cytomegalovirus serostatus. Typing coverage differed by locus: A, B, C, DRB1 and DQB1 were typed in roughly 629-640 donors, DQA1 in 522, DPA1 in approximately 600, and DPB1 in just under 490. A later genetic analysis used genome-wide SNP genotypes for about three fifths of the 666 donors, treating that subset as a discovery cohort. On average, 235,054 unique TCR beta nucleotide sequences were sequenced per donor among about 400 genotyped donors of the cohort, with roughly a sixth of those sequences being non-productive. The study aimed to test whether cataloging public T cell receptors could reveal signatures of past pathogen exposure. Rather than using new phenotypic data, the later analysis identified candidate immune exposures from TCR beta sequences and from how often those sequences occurred across donors. A handful of DR-DQ haplotypes were handled as single units for association and clustering because linkage in the cohort was strong. To study patterns of TCR occurrence, a later analysis re-analyzed previously published TCR beta repertoires from 600 to 750 donors and added high-resolution HLA genotyping.

Study-wide conclusions, independent of this receptor: A further reported finding was that TCR beta sequences accurately predicted the HLA-A and HLA-B alleles for most subjects in the first cohort. A later analysis reported that several top co-occurrence clusters appeared linked to parvovirus B19, influenza, CMV and Epstein-Barr virus. In a later analysis, the rate of TCR association differed among HLA loci, with DRB1 alleles having the most associated TCRs and HLA-C alleles having the fewest. A later analysis found that most CMV-associated TCR beta chains appeared HLA-restricted, with HLA associations seemingly driven largely by CMV exposure. According to a later genetic analysis, donors in an Asian-associated ancestry cluster had fewer N-insertions in productive TCRs than the roughly 660-donor mean. Because counts were too low, roughly 17 rarely observed V segments, including chromosome 9 orphons, were left out of the earlier analysis of roughly 600 of the donors. Because some donors lacked HLA typing at each locus, the association tests relied only on the typed subset. Roughly uniform sequencing depth across donors was assumed in presence/absence analyses, although this assumption may not hold. Assigning TCR associations to individual alleles was difficult when HLA alleles, especially DR and DQ, strongly co-occurred. Some IMGT-functional V segments, including TRBV6-2 and TRBV6-3, could not be distinguished by the 87-base-pair reads and were therefore excluded. A later genetic analysis associated a missense DCLRE1C variant with V-gene and J-gene trimming of TCR beta chains, and an independent cohort replicated the association. In an earlier analysis of approximately 590 of the donors, most TCR beta V segments were observed in productive rearrangements about 87% or about 30% of the time, broadly matching IMGT annotations. A later analysis associated 16,951 TCR beta sequences with specific HLA alleles at a false discovery rate of 0.05. In vitro tests confirmed that a few of the cytomegalovirus-associated TCR beta chains recognize cytomegalovirus antigens. According to the authors, the approach could potentially be generalized to other disease states and immunological phenotypes. Linkage disequilibrium might explain the correlated functional status among segregating V segments, but an unknown experimental factor could not be ruled out. While some public TCRs were present in many individuals, most TCR sequences turned up only very rarely across donors. Only TCR beta chains were sequenced in this cohort, and the absence of alpha or paired-chain data limited detectable features. Cytomegalovirus status was reported to be diagnosed by the classifier with high specificity and sensitivity in both the original and validation cohorts. The study listed approximately 150 TCR beta chains as associated with cytomegalovirus. In a later analysis, HLA-associated TCR beta chains showed more clonal expansion and lower generation probabilities than non-associated chains that were equally common. The sequencing pipeline was judged likely to have produced a cluster of highly shared sequence variants as a technical artifact. CMV serostatus was the only immune exposure information available for the cohort.

The cohort was made up of hundreds of healthy bone marrow donors. At the time of sampling, all cohort members were nominally healthy, though unrecorded immune exposures were likely present. The donor was CMV seronegative and was included in the group of several hundred seronegative cohort members. Each donor provided a peripheral blood sample, and peripheral blood mononuclear cells were used for TCR beta sequencing. The Qiagen DNeasy Blood Extraction Kit was used to extract genomic DNA from the blood cell samples. The library came from the immunoSEQ multiplex PCR assay. For the multiplex PCR, a mixture combining 60 forward primers for TCR Vbeta segments and 13 reverse primers for TCR Jbeta segments was used. Amplification of the CDR3 region of rearranged TCR beta genes was performed with a multiplex PCR assay on genomic DNA. Amplified TCR beta libraries were sequenced as 87-base-pair reads on the Illumina HiSeq System. As for the authors' bioinformatics: A later analysis tallied roughly 76 million unique TCR beta chains across the 650 to 750 repertoires, and 10 million to 11 million of those chains were shared by two or more donors. Raw reads were error-corrected and collapsed into unique sequences by a nearest-neighbor algorithm in which closely related sequences were merged to remove PCR and sequencing errors. CDR3 sequences were aligned to IMGT reference sequences to assign V, D and J gene segments. Each retained sequence needed at least a six-nucleotide match to both a V gene segment and a J gene segment. A rearrangement was called productive if the CDR3 had no stop codons and remained in frame with V and J, and every other rearrangement was called non-productive. CDR3 was defined by IMGT convention, running from the second conserved V-encoded cysteine to the conserved J-encoded phenylalanine. In an earlier analysis of just under 600 of the donors, sequences lacking an unambiguous match to a single V gene segment were excluded. In an earlier analysis of several hundred of the donors, V segments were called functional above 56.7% productive rearrangements and were called segregating when the between-donor standard deviation exceeded 5%. To diagnose cytomegalovirus status from the catalog of TCR beta chain sequences, a statistical classification framework was built. V and J gene assignment, in a later analysis, came from comparing TCR nucleotide sequences with IMGT/GENE-DB human TR gene sequences. Using the TCRdist pipeline, a later analysis assigned CDR3 sequences along with most-parsimonious VDJ recombination scenarios. In a later analysis, each TCR beta chain was defined by its CDR3 amino acid sequence together with its V-gene family, and reads lacking a unique V-gene family were excluded. A later analysis removed nearly 600 highly shared, low-generation-probability nucleotide sequences to deal with suspected cross-contamination and a sequencing artifact. A later analysis calculated a clonal expansion index for each public chain from normalized within-repertoire ranks of inferred template counts. In a later analysis, generation probabilities were computed with a VDJ recombination model fitted to out-of-frame rearrangements, and the resulting probabilities were checked against IGoR. In a later analysis, TCR-TCR, TCR-HLA and TCR-CMV co-occurrence was scored with hypergeometric tests, and a repertoire-size bias correction was applied to TCR pairs. False discovery rates were estimated in a later analysis by permuting HLA or CMV assignments 20 times. In a later analysis, co-occurring TCRs were grouped using DBSCAN, and TCRdist sequence similarity was added for clustering within HLA-allele-positive subsets. Co-occurrence clustering excluded repertoires with fewer than 30,000 or more than 120,000 public chains, plus five with anomalous nucleotide sharing. TCRdb retrieved this table from immuneACCESS and kept in-frame rearrangements only. Not all clones are present; in checked studies, unresolved V genes account for under half, and no reason is known for the remainder. V and J calls and clone size are copied from that table; D and trimming were computed from the DNA. This sample has 90,000 to 110,000 clones in its table, and 15% of those were observed once. The ten largest account for over 0.65% of the sample.

The chain is assembled from TRBV19 and TRBJ1-3; no D gene call is confident. The sequenced sample consisted of PBMCs. This sequence was found in a female donor in good health and CMV-seronegative. The DNA sequence is given as TGTGCCAGTAGTGACTCGCCTTTCTCTGGAAACACCATATATTTT. Its protein reads: CASSDSPFSGNTIYF.